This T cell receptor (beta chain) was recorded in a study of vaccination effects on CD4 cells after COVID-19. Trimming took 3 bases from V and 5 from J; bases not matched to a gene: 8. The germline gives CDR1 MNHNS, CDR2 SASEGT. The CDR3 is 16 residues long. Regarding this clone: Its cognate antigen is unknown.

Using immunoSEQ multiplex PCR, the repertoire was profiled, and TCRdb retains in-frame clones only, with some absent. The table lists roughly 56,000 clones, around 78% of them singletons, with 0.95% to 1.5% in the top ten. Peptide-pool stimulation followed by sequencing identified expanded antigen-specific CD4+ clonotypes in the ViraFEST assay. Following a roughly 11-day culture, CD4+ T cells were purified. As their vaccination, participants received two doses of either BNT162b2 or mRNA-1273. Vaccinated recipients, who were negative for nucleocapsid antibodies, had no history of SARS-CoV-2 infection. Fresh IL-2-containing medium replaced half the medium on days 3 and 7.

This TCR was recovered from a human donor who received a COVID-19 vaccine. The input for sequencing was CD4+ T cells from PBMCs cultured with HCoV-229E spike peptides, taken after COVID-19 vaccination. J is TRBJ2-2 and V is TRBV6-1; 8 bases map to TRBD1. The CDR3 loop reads CASSDLQGAGTGELFF. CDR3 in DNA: TGTGCCAGCAGTGACCTCCAGGGGGCGGGAACCGGGGAGCTGTTTTTT.